The clone carrying this T cell receptor beta chain was detected ten times or more. With a J-beta primer mix and a sample-barcoded 5' primer, a second PCR ran about 7 to 11 cycles. TCRdb called the 5' RACE reads again in MiXCR, with one record for every CDR3 protein. The profile shows around 1.5 million distinct CDR3 sequences, roughly 30% of them singletons. The data originate from a study of blood T cells in healthy people across ages. The CDR3 is 14 residues long. Germline lookup yields CDR1 DFQATT and CDR2 SNEGSKA (reference sequence). V lost 3 bases and J 0 bases, leaving 12 bases between the germline ends.

This chain connects TRBV20-1 to TRBJ2-7; D perhaps matches TRBD2 (6 bases). This receptor was taken from a woman aged 25-40 years in good health. Sequenced sample: blood. The DNA of the CDR3 is TGCAGTGCTAGGGGCCCCGGGGGCTCCTACGAGCAGTACTTC. Protein product: CSARGPGGSYEQYF.